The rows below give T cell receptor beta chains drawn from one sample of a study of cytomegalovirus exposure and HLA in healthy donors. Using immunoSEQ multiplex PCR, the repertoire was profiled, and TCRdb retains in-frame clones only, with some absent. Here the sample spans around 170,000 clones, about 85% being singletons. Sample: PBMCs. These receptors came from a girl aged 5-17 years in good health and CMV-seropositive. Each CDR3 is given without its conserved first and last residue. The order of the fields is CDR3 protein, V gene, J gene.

cdr3_aa: ASSFLDYGYT
v_call: TRBV7-9
j_call: TRBJ1-2

cdr3_aa: ASSFRVKHETQY
v_call: TRBV19
j_call: TRBJ2-5

cdr3_aa: ASSPKTGGGYEQY
v_call: TRBV11-2
j_call: NA

cdr3_aa: ASSLKGTGSATQY
v_call: TRBV5-8
j_call: TRBJ2-5

cdr3_aa: ASGINRGAF
v_call: TRBV19
j_call: TRBJ1-1

cdr3_aa: ASSSGTGGYEQY
v_call: TRBV5-1
j_call: TRBJ2-7

cdr3_aa: ASRYAGGNYGYT
v_call: TRBV4-1
j_call: TRBJ1-2

cdr3_aa: ASSIDPGYGYT
v_call: TRBV19
j_call: TRBJ1-2

cdr3_aa: ASSQDSYEQF
v_call: TRBV5-4
j_call: TRBJ2-1

cdr3_aa: ASSRDRGWSSYEQY
v_call: TRBV5-1
j_call: TRBJ2-7

cdr3_aa: ASSFGRGNTEAF
v_call: TRBV27
j_call: TRBJ1-1

cdr3_aa: SAMRQEAF
v_call: TRBV20-1
j_call: TRBJ1-1

cdr3_aa: ASSVGTGSYEQY
v_call: TRBV6-1
j_call: NA

cdr3_aa: ASSLGGLAALLYEQY
v_call: TRBV5-1
j_call: TRBJ2-7

cdr3_aa: ASSIGGTGDQPQH
v_call: TRBV19
j_call: TRBJ1-5

cdr3_aa: ASSLASGSDGYT
v_call: TRBV7-2
j_call: TRBJ1-2

cdr3_aa: ASTQARDTGELF
v_call: TRBV7-9
j_call: TRBJ2-2

cdr3_aa: ASSLPSGGTLMNTEAF
v_call: TRBV7-9
j_call: TRBJ1-1

cdr3_aa: ASSEYFSGYT
v_call: TRBV25-1
j_call: TRBJ1-2

cdr3_aa: ASSPQTNYGYT
v_call: TRBV7-9
j_call: TRBJ1-2

cdr3_aa: ASSYEGYNEQF
v_call: TRBV6-6
j_call: TRBJ2-1

cdr3_aa: ASSRDKISNQPQH
v_call: TRBV2
j_call: TRBJ1-5

cdr3_aa: ASSPTGGFYGYT
v_call: TRBV6-6
j_call: TRBJ1-2

cdr3_aa: ASSLAYGTNYGYT
v_call: TRBV7-2
j_call: TRBJ1-2

cdr3_aa: ASSPRQAGKETQY
v_call: TRBV18
j_call: TRBJ2-5

cdr3_aa: ASSLATGYGYT
v_call: TRBV5-4
j_call: TRBJ1-2

cdr3_aa: ASSVGVGRAFNEQY
v_call: TRBV9
j_call: TRBJ2-7

cdr3_aa: ASSLTGNGYT
v_call: TRBV5-6
j_call: TRBJ1-2

cdr3_aa: ATSRRAGANTGELF
v_call: TRBV5-4
j_call: TRBJ2-2

cdr3_aa: ASSFVAGVVTGELF
v_call: TRBV28
j_call: TRBJ2-2

cdr3_aa: ASSFRLAGGGGQF
v_call: TRBV27
j_call: TRBJ2-1

cdr3_aa: AWSRGSSTDTQY
v_call: TRBV30
j_call: TRBJ2-3

cdr3_aa: ASSQSHGLNTEAF
v_call: TRBV7-2
j_call: TRBJ1-1

cdr3_aa: ASSLPASGSLRDTQY
v_call: TRBV28
j_call: TRBJ2-3

cdr3_aa: ASSEGANPLYEQY
v_call: TRBV6-1
j_call: TRBJ2-7

cdr3_aa: ASSERRDRGNQPQH
v_call: TRBV2
j_call: TRBJ1-5

cdr3_aa: ASSQAHSGNTIY
v_call: TRBV4-3
j_call: TRBJ1-3

cdr3_aa: SLETLETQY
v_call: TRBV29-1
j_call: TRBJ2-5

cdr3_aa: ASSYSALAGNEQY
v_call: TRBV6-5
j_call: TRBJ2-7

cdr3_aa: ASSAGQSRGEKLF
v_call: TRBV5-5
j_call: TRBJ1-4

cdr3_aa: ASSVSGDTSTDTQY
v_call: TRBV9
j_call: TRBJ2-3

cdr3_aa: ASSLISGRFTDTQY
v_call: TRBV11-2
j_call: TRBJ2-3

cdr3_aa: ASSPGRGNTDTQY
v_call: TRBV7-3
j_call: TRBJ2-3

cdr3_aa: SVERRPLDSPTDTQY
v_call: TRBV29-1
j_call: TRBJ2-3

cdr3_aa: ASSSHWSTPYEQY
v_call: TRBV21-1
j_call: TRBJ2-7

cdr3_aa: ASSLRTGYGYT
v_call: TRBV11-2
j_call: TRBJ1-2

cdr3_aa: ASSRDREISEQY
v_call: TRBV6-5
j_call: TRBJ2-7

cdr3_aa: ASSHLAINTGELF
v_call: TRBV4-1
j_call: TRBJ2-2

cdr3_aa: AWRVGTFYEQY
v_call: TRBV30
j_call: TRBJ2-7

cdr3_aa: ASSLGLARDTQY
v_call: TRBV5-4
j_call: TRBJ2-3

cdr3_aa: ASRRGQEWI
v_call: TRBV6-5
j_call: TRBJ2-1

cdr3_aa: ASSPAGRDTDTQY
v_call: TRBV7-2
j_call: TRBJ2-3

cdr3_aa: ASSLDRTSTDTQY
v_call: TRBV7-3
j_call: TRBJ2-3

cdr3_aa: ASIPTGRSYNEQF
v_call: TRBV19
j_call: TRBJ2-1